These 24 T cell receptor beta chains share one sample of origin, sequenced in a study of human T cells and chemical hapten exposure. Time point meaning: pre-sensitization, week 0. Treatment reported: therapeutic diphenylcyclopropenone sensitization with weekly scalp DPC. One entry per CDR3 protein, called by TCRdb with MiXCR from the RACE reads. The table includes some 300,000 distinct CDR3 sequences, 4.5% to 7% detected once. Sequencing was performed on whole blood, taken in connection with sensitization to the hapten diphenylcyclopropenone (DPC). The source is a woman aged 18-29 years with alopecia areata. Some clones in this sample may be carry-over from other donors' samples.

This clonotype was detected a few times. V usage is TRBV20-1 and J usage is TRBJ2-7; 7 positions match TRBD1. Germline V gene lookup returns CDR1 DFQATT and CDR2 SNEGSKA (reference sequence). CDR3 length: 16 amino acids. The junction had 9 bases not matched to a gene; V was cut back by 1 base and J by 0 bases. The CDR3 reads CSARARGQWSSYEQYF. The CDR3 bases are TGCAGTGCTAGAGCAAGGGGACAGTGGAGCTCCTACGAGCAGTACTTC.

This clonotype was seen many times. The V and J genes are TRBV27 and TRBJ2-2, with 9 positions matching TRBD2. Germline V gene sequence: CDR1 MNHEY, CDR2 SMNVEV (reference sequence). V lost 0 bases and J lost 6; bases outside the gene matches: 5. There are 16 residues in the CDR3. In nucleotides, the CDR3 is TGTGCCAGCAGTTTATCGCTAGCGGGGATGCCCGGGGAGCTGTTTTTT. Encoded protein: CASSLSLAGMPGELFF.

This clonotype was observed many times. The chain employs TRBV27 and TRBJ2-7; D tentatively fits TRBD1 or TRBD2 (5 bases each). The V end lost 2 bases, the J end lost 0 bases, and 20 bases lay between the germline ends. The CDR3 covers 18 residues. Germline V CDR1 and CDR2: MNHEY, SMNVEV (reference sequence). CDR3 DNA: TGTGCCAGCAGTTTAGTTCCCCCGGCCGGGACGGTCTCCTACGAGCAGTACTTC. The encoded protein is CASSLVPPAGTVSYEQYF.

This clonotype was recorded at least ten times. The chain joins TRBV12-3 or TRBV12-4 to TRBJ1-1; D is undetermined. The germline V and J ends were trimmed by 2 bases and 11 bases, with 15 bases remaining between them. This CDR3 has 13 residues. CDR3 nucleotides: TGTGCCAGCAGTTTAACGGATTCTGCGAGTGCTTTCTTT. It yields the protein CASSLTDSASAFF.

This clonotype was counted a few times. V gene TRBV6-6 combines with J gene TRBJ1-3; no reliable D call. The CDR3 contains 15 residues. Germline CDR1 reads MNHNY; CDR2 reads SVGAGI (reference sequence). V lost 2 bases and J 1 base, leaving 9 bases between the germline ends. The CDR3 sequence is CASSYMGSSGNTIYF. In DNA, the CDR3 is TGTGCCAGCAGTTACATGGGGTCGTCTGGAAACACCATATATTTT.

The rearrangement uses TRBV2 and TRBJ2-3; no definite D call. Germline V gene sequence: CDR1 SNHLY, CDR2 FYNNEI. This CDR3 contains 16 residues. The V gene lost 3 bases and the J gene lost 0 bases, with 13 bases spanning the gap. The CDR3 DNA is TGTGCCAGCAGTGAGGCCCCTTCCACTAGCACAGATACGCAGTATTTT. It is translated as CASSEAPSTSTDTQYF.

At least ten counts were recorded for this clonotype. V usage is TRBV7-2 and J usage is TRBJ1-2; D remains ambiguous. V was trimmed by 1 base and J by 1 base, leaving 16 bases between them. This CDR3 has 17 residues. From germline, CDR1 is SGHTA and CDR2 FQGNSA. The CDR3 DNA follows: TGTGCCAGCAGCTTAGAAACGGCCTCTTCTCGTAACTATGGCTACACCTTC. It encodes CASSLETASSRNYGYTF.

This clonotype occurred many times. The V call is TRBV7-9, the J call TRBJ2-7, with no clear D. Trimming shortened V by 5 bases and J by 4 bases, and 9 bases separated the two germline ends. The germline V gene encodes CDR1 SEHNR and CDR2 FQNEAQ (reference sequence). There are 12 residues in the CDR3. CDR3 loop: CASSRTDYEQYF. The CDR3 DNA is TGTGCCAGCAGCCGAACAGATTACGAGCAGTACTTC.

This clonotype showed up many times. The V gene is TRBV6-2 or TRBV6-3, the J gene TRBJ1-1; possible D gene TRBD1, 6 bases. Germline values: CDR1 MNHEY, CDR2 SVGEGT. V shed 2 bases and J shed 0 bases, with 13 bases lying between them. The CDR3 length is 16 residues. The CDR3 DNA is TGTGCCAGCAGTTACCGGCAGGGGACTATGAACACTGAAGCTTTCTTT. Protein: CASSYRQGTMNTEAFF.

The chain joins TRBV4-2 to TRBJ1-4, with no clear D. This CDR3 contains 15 residues. The V gene lost 6 bases and the J gene lost 5 bases, with 16 bases spanning the gap. Germline V lookup: CDR1 LGHNA, CDR2 YNFKEQ. CDR3 sequence: CASSLKVDANEKLFF. DNA of the CDR3: TGTGCCAGCAGTCTTAAGGTGGACGCGAATGAAAAACTGTTTTTT.

This clonotype was detected a few times. The chain recombines TRBV4-2 with TRBJ1-4; 7 bases match TRBD1. With V trimmed by 0 bases and J by 8 bases, 9 bases remained unmatched. Germline V lookup: CDR1 LGHNA, CDR2 YNFKEQ. This CDR3 is 16 amino acids long. The CDR3 region has the DNA TGTGCCAGCAGCCAAGATTGGAGGGGGCGCGGAGAAAAACTGTTTTTT. Translating it yields CASSQDWRGRGEKLFF.

The sample holds many counts of this clonotype. The J gene is TRBJ2-3, the V gene TRBV10-3; 8 bases fit TRBD2. Unmatched junction bases numbered 3, after V lost 0 bases and J lost 1 base. The CDR3 sequence is 16 residues long. Per germline, CDR1 ENHRY and CDR2 SYGVKD. Written as DNA, the CDR3 is TGTGCCATCAGTGAGTCAGGCGGGGGGCGCACAGATACGCAGTATTTT. Translation: CAISESGGGRTDTQYF.

This clonotype appeared many times. The V call is TRBV7-2, the J call TRBJ2-3, with D perhaps assigned TRBD1 or TRBD2 (5 bases each). The ends were cut back, 5 bases at V and 4 bases at J, with 13 bases in the middle. The CDR3 is made up of 14 amino acids. Germline CDR1 SGHTA, CDR2 FQGNSA. The chain's CDR3 is CASSPSLGADTQYF. The CDR3 DNA is TGTGCCAGCAGCCCAAGTCTGGGGGCAGATACGCAGTATTTT.

The chain recombines TRBV7-2 with TRBJ2-3; 16 bases fit TRBD2. The CDR3 is made up of 17 amino acids. The germline V gene encodes CDR1 SGHTA and CDR2 FQGNSA. Trimming removed 5 bases from V and 5 bases from J; junction bases left unmatched: 7. The CDR3 reads CASSQGLAGGPIDTQYF. The CDR3 DNA reads TGTGCCAGCAGCCAGGGACTAGCGGGGGGGCCTATAGATACGCAGTATTTT. The variable domain in full, with the rest retrieved from reference TRBV7-2 and TRBJ2-3, is GAGVSQSPSNKVTEKGKDVELRCDPISGHTALYWYRQSLGQGLEFLIYFQGNSAPDKSGLPSDRFSAERTGGSVSTLTIQRTQQEDSAVYLCASSQGLAGGPIDTQYFGPGTRLTVL.

The chain combines TRBV20-1 with TRBJ2-7; 7 positions match TRBD2. V shed 5 bases, J shed 4 bases, and the junction held 14 bases outside the gene matches. CDR3 length: 15 residues. The V gene's germline CDR1 is DFQATT and CDR2 SNEGSKA (reference sequence). DNA of the CDR3: TGCAGTGCTCCCCGTGCGGGGGTCGAGTTGTACGAGCAGTACTTC. Encoded protein: CSAPRAGVELYEQYF.

This clonotype was seen many times. This chain links TRBV7-2 with TRBJ2-3; D not resolved. The germline V and J ends were trimmed by 4 bases and 4 bases, with 6 bases remaining between them. The CDR3 is 12 residues long. Germline V gives CDR1 SGHTA, CDR2 FQGNSA. CDR3 region: CASSYWADTQYF. CDR3 bases: TGTGCCAGCAGCTATTGGGCAGATACGCAGTATTTT.

The gene calls are TRBV4-1 and TRBJ2-5, with 8 bases identical to TRBD2. Germline assignment: CDR1 MGHRA and CDR2 YSYEKL. The CDR3 is 16 residues long. V lost 4 bases to trimming and J lost 2 bases; unmatched junction nucleotides: 9. CDR3 residues: CASSRGNGGAQETQYF. Here the CDR3 DNA reads TGCGCCAGCAGCCGAGGTAACGGGGGGGCACAAGAGACCCAGTACTTC.

The genes are TRBV5-4 and TRBJ2-1, with D unclear. The CDR3 is made up of 13 amino acids. Germline-derived CDR1 and CDR2 are SGHNT and YYREEE (reference sequence). Trimming left V 1 base short and J 4 bases short, with 6 bases between. The chain's CDR3 is CASSLPAYNEQFF. In DNA form, the CDR3 reads TGTGCCAGCAGCTTGCCGGCTTACAATGAGCAGTTCTTC. Filled out from reference TRBV5-4 and TRBJ2-1, the complete variable domain reads ETGVTQSPTHLIKTRGQQVTLRCSSQSGHNTVSWYQQALGQGPQFIFQYYREEENGRGNFPPRFSGLQFPNYSSELNVNALELDDSALYLCASSLPAYNEQFFGPGTRLTVL.

This chain links TRBV24-1 with TRBJ2-2, with D possibly TRBD2 on 5 matching bases. Germline loops: CDR1 KGHDR, CDR2 SFDVKD. This CDR3 region has 13 residues. With 6 bases removed from V and 11 bases from J, the gap between germline ends came to 15 bases. The CDR3 region has the DNA TGTGCCACCAGTTGGCGGGTTGGCGGAGAGCTGTTTTTT. Translating gives CATSWRVGGELFF.

This clonotype was picked up a small number of times. V is TRBV6-5 and J is TRBJ1-1, with D hard to call. Trimming left V 8 bases short and J 0 bases short, with 10 bases between. This CDR3 has 13 residues. CDR1 and CDR2 from the germline V gene are MNHEY and SVGAGI. CDR3 in DNA: TGTGCCAGCCGGCGAGGGATGAACACTGAAGCTTTCTTT. This translates into CASRRGMNTEAFF.

This chain joins TRBV20-1 and TRBJ2-2, with 12 nucleotides matching TRBD2. Germline V gene data show CDR1 as DFQATT and CDR2 as SNEGSKA (reference sequence). CDR3 length: 17 amino acids. The CDR3 here is CSAPLRLAGDLTGELFF. In nucleotides, the CDR3 is TGCAGCGCTCCCCTGAGACTAGCGGGGGACCTCACCGGGGAGCTGTTTTTT.

In this sample, this clonotype turned up many times. The J gene is TRBJ2-3, the V gene TRBV10-3, with 11 bases matching TRBD2. Germline loops: CDR1 ENHRY, CDR2 SYGVKD. The CDR3 is 16 residues long. V trimming: 4 bases; J trimming: 6 bases; junction bases outside the gene matches: 9. CDR3 in DNA: TGTGCCATCAGTGGGTCTAGCGGGGGGCGCGGGGATACGCAGTATTTT. Amino acid sequence: CAISGSSGGRGDTQYF.

This clonotype was found a few times. The chain recombines TRBV10-3 with TRBJ1-1, with 7 bases lining up with TRBD1. CDR1 ENHRY and CDR2 SYGVKD come from the germline V gene. The V segment lost 10 bases and the J segment 1 base; nucleotides outside the gene matches: 9. This CDR3 region has 14 residues. The chain's CDR3 is CASNRGIRNTEAFF. CDR3 nucleotides: TGTGCCAGCAACAGGGGTATCCGGAACACTGAAGCTTTCTTT.

The chain couples TRBV27 to TRBJ1-1, with D possibly TRBD1 on 6 matching bases. Germline V lookup: CDR1 MNHEY, CDR2 SMNVEV (reference sequence). CDR3 size: 17 residues. The V end lost 0 bases, the J end lost 2 bases, and 16 bases lay between the germline ends. The CDR3 DNA reads as TGTGCCAGCAGTTTATCCCAATCAGGGGTAGCTAACACTGAAGCTTTCTTT. Protein: CASSLSQSGVANTEAFF.